Listed below are T cell receptor beta chains from one sample, sequenced in a study of OX40 agonist ivuxolimab in advanced cancers. TCRdb keeps only in-frame clones here, not all; method: immunoSEQ multiplex PCR. The data show about 84,000 clones, roughly 82% seen once. This material consisted of CD4+ or CD8+ T cells sorted from blood, taken in a trial of the OX40 agonist ivuxolimab. These receptor sequences come from an adult with an advanced solid tumor such as melanoma, head and neck, liver or kidney cancer. Both conserved end residues are part of each CDR3. The order of the fields is CDR3 length, J gene, D gene, V gene, clone size, CDR3 DNA, CDR3 protein. The D gene is left open where the match is weak. Clone size is stated in some rows and not others, as once, few, many or a class when expanded.

CDR3 length: 12
J gene: TRBJ1-2
D gene: TRBD1
V gene: TRBV27
clone size: few
CDR3 DNA: TGTGCCAGCAGGACAGGGGGTGGTGGCTACACCTTC
CDR3 protein: CASRTGGGGYTF

CDR3 length: 14
J gene: TRBJ1-6
D gene: TRBD1
V gene: TRBV19
clone size: NA
CDR3 DNA: TGTGCCAGTAGCGCGGGACAGCCGAATTCACCCCTCCACTTT
CDR3 protein: CASSAGQPNSPLHF

CDR3 length: 15
J gene: TRBJ1-2
D gene: NA
V gene: TRBV5-1
clone size: once
CDR3 DNA: TGCGCCAGCAGCCCTTCAGGGCAGGACAAATATGGCTACACCTTC
CDR3 protein: CASSPSGQDKYGYTF

CDR3 length: 16
J gene: TRBJ2-3
D gene: NA
V gene: TRBV7-3
clone size: once
CDR3 DNA: TGTGCCAGCAGCTTAGAGGCCCGGGAAGACACAGATACGCAGTATTTT
CDR3 protein: CASSLEAREDTDTQYF

CDR3 length: 15
J gene: TRBJ1-6
D gene: NA
V gene: TRBV4-1
clone size: NA
CDR3 DNA: TGCGCCAGCAGCCAAGAAGGGGCCGTGAGTTCACCCCTCCACTTT
CDR3 protein: CASSQEGAVSSPLHF

CDR3 length: 13
J gene: TRBJ1-1
D gene: NA
V gene: TRBV6-6
clone size: NA
CDR3 DNA: TGTGCCAGCAGTCCCGTAACAAAAACTGAAGCTTTCTTT
CDR3 protein: CASSPVTKTEAFF

CDR3 length: 15
J gene: TRBJ2-3
D gene: TRBD1
V gene: TRBV25-1
clone size: NA
CDR3 DNA: TGTGCCAGCAGGGGGACAGCCCCTAGCACAGATACGCAGTATTTT
CDR3 protein: CASRGTAPSTDTQYF

CDR3 length: 14
J gene: TRBJ2-7
D gene: NA
V gene: TRBV19
clone size: NA
CDR3 DNA: TGTGCCAGTAGTGTTTCGACTGACTCCTACGAGCAGTACTTC
CDR3 protein: CASSVSTDSYEQYF

CDR3 length: 13
J gene: TRBJ2-3
D gene: NA
V gene: TRBV7-9
clone size: NA
CDR3 DNA: TGTGCCAGCAGCTACCTATATGCAGATACGCAGTATTTT
CDR3 protein: CASSYLYADTQYF

CDR3 length: 14
J gene: TRBJ2-3
D gene: NA
V gene: TRBV5-1
clone size: NA
CDR3 DNA: TGCGCCAGCAGCTCCCGGGACAACACAGATACGCAGTATTTT
CDR3 protein: CASSSRDNTDTQYF

CDR3 length: 11
J gene: TRBJ1-1
D gene: NA
V gene: TRBV6-1
clone size: NA
CDR3 DNA: TGTGCCAGCAGTTCCCAGTTTGAGGCTTTCTTT
CDR3 protein: CASSSQFEAFF

CDR3 length: 15
J gene: TRBJ2-1
D gene: TRBD1
V gene: TRBV5-1
clone size: NA
CDR3 DNA: TGCGCCAGCAGCTTGATGGGACAGGGTACCAATGAGCAGTTCTTC
CDR3 protein: CASSLMGQGTNEQFF

CDR3 length: 13
J gene: TRBJ1-1
D gene: NA
V gene: TRBV30
clone size: few
CDR3 DNA: TGTGCCTGGGACCGGGCCTCTAACACTGAAGCTTTCTTT
CDR3 protein: CAWDRASNTEAFF

CDR3 length: 17
J gene: TRBJ2-6
D gene: NA
V gene: TRBV5-1
clone size: NA
CDR3 DNA: TGCGCCAGCAGCTTGTTAGGGGTTAACTCTGGGGCCAACGTCCTGACTTTC
CDR3 protein: CASSLLGVNSGANVLTF

CDR3 length: 14
J gene: TRBJ1-1
D gene: TRBD1
V gene: TRBV5-1
clone size: NA
CDR3 DNA: TGCGCCAGCAGCGTGGACAGGGGGCGAAATGAAGCTTTCTTT
CDR3 protein: CASSVDRGRNEAFF

CDR3 length: 19
J gene: TRBJ1-2
D gene: NA
V gene: TRBV4-2
clone size: NA
CDR3 DNA: TGTGCCAGCAGCCTCGCTTCCGGCAGGGGAGGCCACATAAACTATGGCTACACCTTC
CDR3 protein: CASSLASGRGGHINYGYTF

CDR3 length: 17
J gene: TRBJ1-4
D gene: NA
V gene: TRBV5-1
clone size: once
CDR3 DNA: TGCGCCAGCAGCCCCGATCAACAAGGAACAACTAATGAAAAACTGTTTTTT
CDR3 protein: CASSPDQQGTTNEKLFF

CDR3 length: 16
J gene: TRBJ1-6
D gene: TRBD1
V gene: TRBV2
clone size: NA
CDR3 DNA: TGTGCCAGCAGTCGACAGGGGGCAACTTATAATTCACCCCTCCACTTT
CDR3 protein: CASSRQGATYNSPLHF